This T cell receptor beta chain comes out of a study of T cells after posttransplantation cyclophosphamide. Study-level findings and limits: After PTCy, TRB diversity resembled that of CNI/methotrexate controls. Donor CD8+ memory clones often dominated recipient blood repertoires at later times. Blood and skin or GI T cell repertoires showed limited TRB overlap.

At least ten counts were recorded for this clone. Its antigen is unknown. TCRdb keeps only in-frame clones here, not all; method: immunoSEQ multiplex PCR. The record shows about 5,400 clones for this sample, with no singletons present. The CDR3 spans 14 residues. V dropped 3 bases and J dropped 3 bases, with 11 bases sitting between them. Germline values: CDR1 SEHNR, CDR2 FQNEAQ (reference sequence). Busulfan-fludarabine conditioning, marrow transplant, and cyclophosphamide on days +3 and +4 were administered. This chain joins TRBV7-9 and TRBJ1-2; unclear D gene. This clonotype originated in a female patient aged 25-39 years who received an allogeneic stem cell transplant from an unrelated donor, was CMV-positive, and had acute and chronic GVHD. Some of the T cells may derive from the graft donor. Specimen: PBMCs, collected after allogeneic stem cell transplant with posttransplant cyclophosphamide. The CDR3, as DNA: TGTGCCAGCAGCTTTGGCCGCCTGGACTATGGCTACACCTTC. This sequence encodes CASSFGRLDYGYTF.